Shown below are 14 T cell receptor beta chains from a single sample sequenced in a study of naive and memory T cell subsets. These receptors have no known antigen. Study results and caveats: A few larger clonotypes appeared in naive repertoires, especially CD8, possibly memory cells re-expressing CD45RA.

Two oligonucleotides, mixed equimolar, formed the beta constant-region primer covering TRBC1 and TRBC2. Four rounds of PCR amplified the ligated cDNA using nested alpha and beta constant-region primers plus SP2. TCRdb reprocessed the UMI-ligation and nested PCR reads with MiXCR, giving one entry per CDR3 protein. Of 95,000 to 110,000 distinct CDR3 sequences detected, more than 12% appear once; the ten largest clones hold approximately 2.8%. Sequencing input: naive CD8+ T cells from blood. These receptors all stem from a human donor in good health.

This clonotype was counted at least ten times. The J gene is TRBJ2-1, the V gene TRBV6-6; D is unclear. The germline V and J ends were trimmed by 0 bases and 4 bases, with 7 bases remaining between them. In germline, CDR1 is MNHNY, CDR2 SVGAGI (reference sequence). This CDR3 is built from 14 residues. CDR3 residues: CASSYSSTYNEQFF. CDR3 coding DNA: TGTGCCAGCAGTTACTCCAGTACTTACAATGAGCAGTTCTTC.

This clonotype was found a few times. The chain couples TRBV6-5 to TRBJ2-5, with D tentatively TRBD1 (5 bases). In germline, CDR1 is MNHEY, CDR2 SVGAGI. V lost 6 bases to trimming and J lost 4 bases, with 15 bases between them. The CDR3 totals 14 residues. The CDR3 DNA is TGTGCCAGCAGCCCCGGAAGGGGTCGAGAGACCCAGTACTTC. Translation: CASSPGRGRETQYF.

This clonotype appeared a few times. CDR3 DNA sequence: TGTGCCAGCAGTTACAGGCCCAATCAGCCCCAGCATTTT. Its translation: CASSYRPNQPQHF. The chain recombines TRBV6-5 with TRBJ1-5; no clear D. Germline CDR1 is MNHEY and CDR2 is SVGAGI. Trimming pared 2 bases from V and 3 bases from J, leaving 5 bases between. The CDR3 is 13 residues long.

This clonotype showed up just a few times. The J gene is TRBJ1-1, the V gene TRBV30; no clear D gene. The CDR3 contains 11 residues. The germline V and J ends were trimmed by 4 bases and 2 bases, with 5 bases remaining between them. Germline V gives CDR1 GTSNPN, CDR2 SVGIG (reference sequence). The chain's CDR3 is CAWNGNTEAFF. In DNA form, the CDR3 reads TGTGCCTGGAACGGAAACACTGAAGCTTTCTTT.

This clonotype occurred once. The rearrangement joins TRBV10-3 to TRBJ2-1; D perhaps matches TRBD1 (5 bases). The CDR3 extends over 16 amino acids. Per germline, CDR1 ENHRY and CDR2 SYGVKD. Between the trimmed V and J ends, which lost 1 base and 4 bases, there was a span of 14 bases. The CDR3 sequence is CAISEYQGQRYNEQFF. CDR3 DNA sequence: TGTGCCATCAGTGAGTACCAGGGTCAGAGGTACAATGAGCAGTTCTTC.

This clonotype was detected a few times. The chain carries TRBV7-9 and TRBJ2-2, with D possibly matching TRBD2 (6 bases). Germline-derived CDR1 and CDR2 are SEHNR and FQNEAQ (reference sequence). V shed 4 bases and J shed 1 base, with 25 bases lying between them. The CDR3 contains 20 residues. In nucleotides, the CDR3 is TGTGCCAGCAGCTCCCGACTAAGCCCCATTGCGGGGCAGAACACCGGGGAGCTGTTTTTT. Protein product: CASSSRLSPIAGQNTGELFF.

This clonotype was detected only a few times. The rearrangement uses TRBV19 and TRBJ2-7; 8 nucleotides agree with TRBD1. Looked up from germline, CDR1 is LNHDA and CDR2 is SQIVND (reference sequence). The CDR3 runs 15 residues. V shed 3 bases and J 3 bases; nucleotides not matched to a gene: 7. The CDR3 loop reads CASSIGQGRSYEQYF. The CDR3 region has the DNA TGTGCCAGTAGTATCGGACAGGGAAGGAGCTACGAGCAGTACTTC.

There are a few counts of this clonotype. The chain carries TRBV20-1 and TRBJ2-7; D uncertain. The V end lost 3 bases, the J end lost 6 bases, and 9 bases lay between the germline ends. The length of the CDR3 is 11 residues. CDR1 DFQATT and CDR2 SNEGSKA come from the germline V gene (reference sequence). The CDR3 reads CSARVVGEQYF. CDR3 DNA sequence: TGCAGTGCTAGGGTTGTAGGCGAGCAGTACTTC.

The chain joins TRBV7-9 to TRBJ2-6; D not resolved. The CDR3 is 14 residues long. In germline, CDR1 is SEHNR, CDR2 FQNEAQ (reference sequence). V lost 1 base, J lost 3 bases, and 4 bases lay in between. As DNA, the CDR3 is TGTGCCAGCAGCTTAGGAGGTGGGGCCAACGTCCTGACTTTC. Residues: CASSLGGGANVLTF.

Many counts were recorded for this clonotype. The gene calls are TRBV11-1 and TRBJ2-7; maybe TRBD1 (5 bases). The CDR3 covers 16 residues. V was shortened by 1 base and J by 3 bases, with 16 bases between the two germline ends. The germline gives CDR1 SGHAT, CDR2 FQDESV (reference sequence). Here the CDR3 reads CASSLGGGPWDYEQYF. CDR3 coding DNA: TGTGCCAGCAGCTTAGGGGGCGGACCCTGGGACTACGAGCAGTACTTC. The variable domain in full, with the rest retrieved from reference TRBV11-1 and TRBJ2-7, is EAEVAQSPRYKITEKSQAVAFWCDPISGHATLYWYRQILGQGPELLVQFQDESVVDDSQLPKDRFSAERLKGVDSTLKIQPAELGDSAMYLCASSLGGGPWDYEQYFGPGTRLTVT.

This clonotype was seen ten or more times. This chain uses TRBV20-1 with TRBJ2-1; a weak D match, TRBD1 (6 bases). V was clipped by 6 bases and J by 9 bases, with 21 bases between them. The CDR3 runs to 14 residues. CDR1 is DFQATT and CDR2 is SNEGSKA in the germline V gene (reference sequence). The CDR3 protein is CSANRWMGQGEQFF. CDR3 DNA: TGCAGTGCCAACCGTTGGATGGGACAAGGTGAGCAGTTCTTC.

This clonotype was seen more than once but under ten times. The CDR3 coding sequence is TGCAGCGTTGCTGCCCGTCCCGGAGGACACTCTTCGACAGATACGCAGTATTTT. Translated: CSVAARPGGHSSTDTQYF. The genes are TRBV29-1 and TRBJ2-3; the D call may be TRBD1 or TRBD2 (5 bases each). The ends were cut back, 4 bases at V and 3 bases at J, with 26 bases in the middle. Germline V lookup: CDR1 SQVTM, CDR2 ANQGSEA. This CDR3 has 18 amino acids.

The chain uses TRBV4-2 and TRBJ1-1; D gene ambiguous. Trimming took 4 bases from V and 0 from J, leaving 12 bases between them. Germline V gene data show CDR1 as LGHNA and CDR2 as YNFKEQ. The CDR3 covers 15 residues. CDR3 nucleotides: TGTGCCAGCAGCCTAAGGGCTGCCCTGAACACTGAAGCTTTCTTT. Protein sequence: CASSLRAALNTEAFF.

This chain connects TRBV7-8 to TRBJ2-7, with a weak D call TRBD1 (5 bases). Trimming shortened V by 2 bases and J by 2 bases, and 10 bases separated the two germline ends. This CDR3 contains 14 residues. Germline V gene data show CDR1 as SGHVS and CDR2 as FQNEAQ. CDR3: CASSLLSGTYEQYF. The CDR3 nucleotides read TGTGCCAGCAGCTTATTGTCAGGGACCTACGAGCAGTACTTC.